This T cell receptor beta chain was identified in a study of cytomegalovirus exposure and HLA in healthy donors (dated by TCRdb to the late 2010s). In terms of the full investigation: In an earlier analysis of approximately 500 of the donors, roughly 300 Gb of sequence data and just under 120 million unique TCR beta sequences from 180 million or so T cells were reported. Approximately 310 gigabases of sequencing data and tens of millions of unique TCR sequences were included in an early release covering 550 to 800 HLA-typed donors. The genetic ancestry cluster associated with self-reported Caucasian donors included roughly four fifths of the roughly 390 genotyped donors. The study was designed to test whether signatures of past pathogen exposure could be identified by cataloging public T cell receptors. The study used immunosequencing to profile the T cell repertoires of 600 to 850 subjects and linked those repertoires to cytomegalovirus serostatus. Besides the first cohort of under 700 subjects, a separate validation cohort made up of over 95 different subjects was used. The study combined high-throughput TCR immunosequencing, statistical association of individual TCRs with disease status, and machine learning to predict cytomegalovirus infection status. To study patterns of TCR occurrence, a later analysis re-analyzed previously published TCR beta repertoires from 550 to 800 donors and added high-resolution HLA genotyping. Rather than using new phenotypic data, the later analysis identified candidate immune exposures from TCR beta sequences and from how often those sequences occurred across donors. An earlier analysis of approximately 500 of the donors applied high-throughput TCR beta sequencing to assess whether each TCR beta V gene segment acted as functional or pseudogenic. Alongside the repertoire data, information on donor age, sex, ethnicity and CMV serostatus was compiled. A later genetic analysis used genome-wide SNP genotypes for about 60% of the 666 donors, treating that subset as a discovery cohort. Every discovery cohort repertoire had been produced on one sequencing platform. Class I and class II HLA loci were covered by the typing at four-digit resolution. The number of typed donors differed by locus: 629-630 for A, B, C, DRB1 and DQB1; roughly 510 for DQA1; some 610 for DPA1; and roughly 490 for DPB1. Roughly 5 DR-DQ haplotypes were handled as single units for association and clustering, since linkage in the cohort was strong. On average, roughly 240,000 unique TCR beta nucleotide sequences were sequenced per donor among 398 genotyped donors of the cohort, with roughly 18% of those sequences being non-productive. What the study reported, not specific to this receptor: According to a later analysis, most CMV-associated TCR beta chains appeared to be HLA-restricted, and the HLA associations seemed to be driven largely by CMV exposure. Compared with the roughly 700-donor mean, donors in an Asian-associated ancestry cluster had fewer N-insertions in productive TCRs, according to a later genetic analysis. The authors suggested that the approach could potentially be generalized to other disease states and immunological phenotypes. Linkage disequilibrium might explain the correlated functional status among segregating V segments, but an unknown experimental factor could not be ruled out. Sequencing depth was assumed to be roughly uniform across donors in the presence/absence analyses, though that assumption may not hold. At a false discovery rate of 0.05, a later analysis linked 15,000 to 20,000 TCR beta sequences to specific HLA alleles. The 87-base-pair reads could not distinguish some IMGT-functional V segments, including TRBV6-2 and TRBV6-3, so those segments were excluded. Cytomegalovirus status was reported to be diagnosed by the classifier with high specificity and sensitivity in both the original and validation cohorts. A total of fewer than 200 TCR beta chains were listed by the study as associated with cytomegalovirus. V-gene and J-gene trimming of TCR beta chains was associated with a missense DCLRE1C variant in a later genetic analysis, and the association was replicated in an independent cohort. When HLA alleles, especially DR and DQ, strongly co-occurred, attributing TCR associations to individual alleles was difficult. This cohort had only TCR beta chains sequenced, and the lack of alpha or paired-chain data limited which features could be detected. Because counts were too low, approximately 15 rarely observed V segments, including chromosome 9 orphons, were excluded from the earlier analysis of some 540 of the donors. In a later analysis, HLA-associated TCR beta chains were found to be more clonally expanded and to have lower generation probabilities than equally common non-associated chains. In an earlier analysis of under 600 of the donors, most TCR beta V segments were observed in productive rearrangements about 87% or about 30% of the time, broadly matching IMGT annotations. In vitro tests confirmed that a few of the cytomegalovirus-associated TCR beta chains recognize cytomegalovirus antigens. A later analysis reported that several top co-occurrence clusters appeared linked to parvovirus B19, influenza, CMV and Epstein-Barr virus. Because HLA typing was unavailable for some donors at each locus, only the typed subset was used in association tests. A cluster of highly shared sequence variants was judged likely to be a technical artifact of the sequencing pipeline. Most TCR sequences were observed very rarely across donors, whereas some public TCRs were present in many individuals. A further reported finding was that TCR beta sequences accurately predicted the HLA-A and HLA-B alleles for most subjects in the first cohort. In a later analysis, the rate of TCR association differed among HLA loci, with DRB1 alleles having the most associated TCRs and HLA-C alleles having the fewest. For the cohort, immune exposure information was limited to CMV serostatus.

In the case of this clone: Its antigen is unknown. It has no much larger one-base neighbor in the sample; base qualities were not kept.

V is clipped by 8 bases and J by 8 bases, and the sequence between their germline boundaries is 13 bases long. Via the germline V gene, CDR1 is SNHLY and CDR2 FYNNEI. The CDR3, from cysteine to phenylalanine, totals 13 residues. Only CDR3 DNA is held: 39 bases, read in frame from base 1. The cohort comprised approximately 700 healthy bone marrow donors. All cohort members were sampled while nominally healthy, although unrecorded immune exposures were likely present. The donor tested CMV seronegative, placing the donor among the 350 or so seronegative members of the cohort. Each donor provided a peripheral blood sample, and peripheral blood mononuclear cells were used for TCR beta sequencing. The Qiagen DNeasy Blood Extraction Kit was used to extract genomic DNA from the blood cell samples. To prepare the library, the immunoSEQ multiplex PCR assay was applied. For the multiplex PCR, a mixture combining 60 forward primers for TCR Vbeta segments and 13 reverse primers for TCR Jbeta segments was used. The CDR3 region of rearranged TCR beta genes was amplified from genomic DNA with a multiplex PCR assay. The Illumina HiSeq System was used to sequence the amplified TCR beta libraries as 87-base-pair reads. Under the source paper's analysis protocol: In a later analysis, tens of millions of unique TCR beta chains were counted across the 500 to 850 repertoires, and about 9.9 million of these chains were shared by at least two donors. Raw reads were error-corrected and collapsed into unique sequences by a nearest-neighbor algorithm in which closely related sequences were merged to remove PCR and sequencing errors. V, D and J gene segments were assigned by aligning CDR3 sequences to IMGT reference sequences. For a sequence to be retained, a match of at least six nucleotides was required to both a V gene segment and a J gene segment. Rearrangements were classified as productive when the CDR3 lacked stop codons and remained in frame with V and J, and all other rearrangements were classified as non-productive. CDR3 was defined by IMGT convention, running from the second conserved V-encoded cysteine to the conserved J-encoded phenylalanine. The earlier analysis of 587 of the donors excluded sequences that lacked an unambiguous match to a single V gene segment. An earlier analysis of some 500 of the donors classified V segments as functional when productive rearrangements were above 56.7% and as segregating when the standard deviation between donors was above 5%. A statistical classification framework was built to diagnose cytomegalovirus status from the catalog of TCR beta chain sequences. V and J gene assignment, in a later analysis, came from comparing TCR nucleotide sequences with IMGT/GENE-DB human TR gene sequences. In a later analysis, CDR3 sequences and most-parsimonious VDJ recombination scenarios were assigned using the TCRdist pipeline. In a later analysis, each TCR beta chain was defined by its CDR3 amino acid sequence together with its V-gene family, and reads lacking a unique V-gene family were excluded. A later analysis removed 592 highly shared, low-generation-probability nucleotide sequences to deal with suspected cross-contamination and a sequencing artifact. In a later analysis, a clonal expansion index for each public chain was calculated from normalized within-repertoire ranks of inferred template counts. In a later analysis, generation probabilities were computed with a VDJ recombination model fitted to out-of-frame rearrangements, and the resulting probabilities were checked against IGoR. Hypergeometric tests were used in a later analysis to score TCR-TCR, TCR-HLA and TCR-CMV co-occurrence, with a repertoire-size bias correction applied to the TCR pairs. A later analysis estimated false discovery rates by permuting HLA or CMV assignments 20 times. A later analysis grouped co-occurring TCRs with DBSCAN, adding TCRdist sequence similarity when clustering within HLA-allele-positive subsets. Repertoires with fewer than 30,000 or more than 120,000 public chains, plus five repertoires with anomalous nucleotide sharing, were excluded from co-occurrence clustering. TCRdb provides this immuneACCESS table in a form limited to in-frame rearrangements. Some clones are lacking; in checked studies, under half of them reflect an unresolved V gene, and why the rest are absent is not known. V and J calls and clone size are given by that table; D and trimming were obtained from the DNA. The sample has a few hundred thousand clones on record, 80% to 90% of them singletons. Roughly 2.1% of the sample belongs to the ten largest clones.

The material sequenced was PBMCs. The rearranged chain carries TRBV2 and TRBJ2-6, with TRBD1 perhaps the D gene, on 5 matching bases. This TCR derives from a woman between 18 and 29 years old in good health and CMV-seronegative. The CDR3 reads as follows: CASGRAPSNVLTF. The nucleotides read TGTGCCAGCGGCAGGGCCCCCTCCAACGTCCTGACTTTC. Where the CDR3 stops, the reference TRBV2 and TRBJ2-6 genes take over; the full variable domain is EPEVTQTPSHQVTQMGQEVILRCVPISNHLYFYWYRQILGQKVEFLVSFYNNEISEKSEIFDDQFSVERPDGSNFTLKIRSTKLEDSAMYFCASGRAPSNVLTFGAGSRLTVL.